The 14 T cell receptor beta chains below all came from one sample that was sequenced in a study of molecular identifiers for immune sequencing clone quantification. Via MiXCR, TCRdb re-called the PCR reads, giving one row per CDR3 protein. Among about 640,000 distinct CDR3 sequences listed, about 20% were seen once. Material: naive CD8+ T cells from blood, with Jurkat cell RNA spiked in. The subset is: FACS-sorted CD8+CD4-CCR7+CD45RA+ naive T cells. Receptors originate from a human donor in good health. Some libraries in this study had Jurkat cell RNA spiked in.

The chain carries TRBV11-2 and TRBJ2-3; 10 nucleotides line up with TRBD1. Trimming took 8 bases from V and 7 from J; bases not matched to a gene: 12. CDR1 SGHAT and CDR2 FQNNGV come from the germline V gene. The CDR3 length is 15 residues. CDR3 sequence (DNA): TGTGCCAGCTGCCCGCGACAGGGGGCAACTAATACGCAGTATTTT. Its translation is CASCPRQGATNTQYF.

This chain joins TRBV21-1 and TRBJ2-7; the table's D call TRBD1 went unverified against the DNA. TRBV21-1 represents a pseudogene. The CDR3 runs 14 residues. The DNA of the CDR3 is TGTGCCAGCAGCAAAAACGCCGGGGTTAAGGAGCAGCACTTC. Its protein is CASSKNAGVKEQHF.

This clonotype was seen repeatedly, ten times or more. The V call is TRBV9, the J call TRBJ2-3, with 7 positions matching TRBD2. Germline trimming cut 4 bases from V and 0 bases from J; bases unmatched to any gene: 8. Germline CDR1 and CDR2: SGDLS and YYNGEE. This CDR3 contains 16 residues. The CDR3 sequence is CASSLQGGLSTDTQYF. Here the CDR3 DNA reads TGTGCCAGCAGCCTCCAGGGAGGGCTCAGCACAGATACGCAGTATTTT.

This clonotype occurred many times. The chain uses TRBV14 and TRBJ2-3; D unclear. Germline V gene data show CDR1 as SGHDN and CDR2 as FVKESK. V lost 0 bases and J lost 0, with 10 bases in between. This CDR3 is 16 amino acids long. CDR3 amino acids: CASSQDFSSSTDTQYF. CDR3 DNA: TGTGCCAGCAGCCAAGATTTCAGTTCTAGCACAGATACGCAGTATTTT. The variable domain in full, with the rest retrieved from reference TRBV14 and TRBJ2-3, is EAGVTQFPSHSVIEKGQTVTLRCDPISGHDNLYWYRRVMGKEIKFLLHFVKESKQDESGMPNNRFLAERTGGTYSTLKVQPAELEDSGVYFCASSQDFSSSTDTQYFGPGTRLTVL.

At least ten counts were recorded for this clonotype. The V and J genes are TRBV20-1 and TRBJ1-4, with D tentatively TRBD1 (6 bases). Germline assignment: CDR1 DFQATT and CDR2 SNEGSKA (reference sequence). The CDR3 covers 16 residues. V lost 2 bases and J 7 bases, leaving 20 bases between the germline ends. DNA for the CDR3: TGCAGTGCTAGACGATTAGGGGGGGGAGCGGCTGAAAAACTGTTTTTT. Translation: CSARRLGGGAAEKLFF.

This clonotype was detected ten times or more. The chain combines TRBV4-3 with TRBJ2-3; 7 bases fit TRBD1. J was trimmed by 1 base and V by 5 bases; bases with no gene match: 6. CDR1 and CDR2 (germline): LGHNA, YSLEER. The CDR3 loop spans 15 amino acids. CDR3 residues: CASSTLRGRTDTQYF. CDR3 DNA sequence: TGCGCCAGCAGCACTTTAAGGGGGCGCACAGATACGCAGTATTTT.

This clonotype came up many times. The V gene is TRBV10-3, the J gene TRBJ2-5, with 7 nucleotides matching TRBD1. CDR3 length: 14 residues. Germline CDR1 and CDR2: ENHRY and SYGVKD. Trimming removed 10 bases from V and 3 bases from J; junction bases left unmatched: 11. CDR3 residues: CATDSGTAEETQYF. CDR3 nucleotides: TGTGCCACCGACTCTGGGACAGCCGAAGAGACCCAGTACTTC.

Many counts were recorded for this clonotype. The V and J genes are TRBV6-5 and TRBJ2-4; 7 bases fit TRBD1. CDR1 and CDR2 from the germline V gene are MNHEY and SVGAGI. Trimming at V came to 6 bases and at J to 3 bases, leaving 8 bases not matched to a gene. The CDR3 has 15 amino acids. The chain's CDR3 is CASSSGTVVKNIQYF. CDR3 bases: TGTGCCAGCAGCTCCGGGACAGTGGTCAAAAACATTCAGTACTTC.

This clonotype was seen at least ten times. This sequence joins TRBV29-1 and TRBJ2-5; a possible D gene is TRBD1 (6 bases). The V gene lost 0 bases and the J gene lost 7 bases, with 21 bases spanning the gap. The germline gives CDR1 SQVTM, CDR2 ANQGSEA. The CDR3 spans 16 residues. The CDR3 loop is CSVEDILTGSVVTQYF. CDR3 DNA sequence: TGCAGCGTTGAAGATATTCTGACAGGTTCGGTCGTGACCCAGTACTTC.

As for this clonotype: This may arise from a read error, as a much more abundant clone is one base away. The CDR3 does not close with the conserved phenylalanine or tryptophan, likely indicating a read error. The rearrangement uses TRBV5-3 and TRBJ2-1, with TRBD2 matching over 8 bases. TRBV5-3 is identified as an open reading frame with a role that is uncertain. The V gene end was trimmed by 8 bases and the J gene end by 6 bases; junction bases not matched to a gene: 16. The CDR3 is 16 residues long. The CDR3 DNA is TGTGCCAGCAGCCCCGGGGGTAGCGGGATCATCAATGAGCAGTTCTTA. Its translation is CASSPGGSGIINEQFL.

This clonotype was seen repeatedly, ten times or more. The chain combines TRBV4-1 with TRBJ2-7, with 8 positions matching TRBD2. This CDR3 comprises 16 residues. With 1 base clipped from V and 2 bases from J, the junction kept 7 bases outside the gene matches. CDR1 and CDR2 (germline): MGHRA, YSYEKL. The CDR3 loop is CASSQVVRGGAYEQYF. The DNA for the CDR3 is TGCGCCAGCAGCCAAGTCGTTCGGGGGGGGGCCTACGAGCAGTACTTC.

This clonotype was detected ten times or more. The V and J genes are TRBV6-2 or TRBV6-3 and TRBJ2-7; no definite D call. The V gene lost 6 bases and the J gene lost 0 bases, with 9 bases spanning the gap. CDR3 length: 13 residues. Germline V gene data show CDR1 as MNHEY and CDR2 as SVGEGT. The CDR3 coding sequence is TGTGCCAGCAGCGACGCGAGCTCCTACGAGCAGTACTTC. Translation: CASSDASSYEQYF.

As to this clonotype: Since a much larger clone is just one base distant, this may be a read error. The chain is built from TRBV10-2 and TRBJ1-4; D is ambiguous. The V gene's germline CDR1 is WSHSY and CDR2 SAAADI. There are 14 residues in the CDR3. CDR3 coding DNA: TGCGCCAGCAGTGAAGGCCCGCCGAATGAAAGACTGTTTTTT. This gives the protein CASSEGPPNERLFF.

This clonotype was observed a handful of times. Possible read error: a much larger clone is one base away. This chain links TRBV10-3 with TRBJ2-7; 7 bases align to TRBD1. Looked up from germline, CDR1 is ENHRY and CDR2 is SYGVKD. The CDR3 consists of 14 residues. The CDR3 loop is CAISAGTVTYERYF. In DNA form, the CDR3 reads TGTGCCATCAGCGCCGGGACAGTTACCTACGAGCGGTACTTC.